A selection of T cell receptor beta chains follows, all from one sample in a study of HIV-infected patients and healthy controls. TCRdb recomputed calls from the 5' RACE reads with MiXCR, one row per CDR3 protein. The sample yields roughly 20,000 distinct CDR3 sequences, 9.5% to 13% seen once. Material for sequencing was blood. All receptors derive from an adult in good health. The CDR3 runs from the conserved cysteine through the conserved F or W. The order of the fields is CDR3 DNA, CDR3 protein, V gene, clone size, J gene, D gene. A D gene is named only where the DNA matches it firmly. Some rows mark clone size as missing; the rest say once, few, many or name a class of expanded clone.

cdr3_nt: TGTGCCAGCAGTTACCCCGGACGGTCCTTAGAGGCTTTCTTT
cdr3_aa: CASSYPGRSLEAFF
v_call: TRBV6-6
clone_size: medium-sized
j_call: TRBJ1-1
d_call: .

cdr3_nt: TGTGCCAGCAGTGGATCCGGGTCCTCAGGCGATGGCTACACCTTC
cdr3_aa: CASSGSGSSGDGYTF
v_call: TRBV27
clone_size: many
j_call: TRBJ1-2
d_call: .

cdr3_nt: TGTGCCAGCAGCCAACGGATCGGGAGCGTCGGTGAGCAGTTCTTC
cdr3_aa: CASSQRIGSVGEQFF
v_call: TRBV3-1
clone_size: many
j_call: TRBJ2-1
d_call: .

cdr3_nt: TGTGCTAGTGGTTTGACTCCCTTAGCGGGAGCCCCCCCCTACGAGCAGTACTTC
cdr3_aa: CASGLTPLAGAPPYEQYF
v_call: TRBV12-5
clone_size: few
j_call: TRBJ2-7
d_call: TRBD2

cdr3_nt: TGTGCCAGCAGCAAAGAGGGACTAGCGGGCACAGATACGCAGTATTTT
cdr3_aa: CASSKEGLAGTDTQYF
v_call: TRBV21-1
clone_size: many
j_call: TRBJ2-3
d_call: .

cdr3_nt: TGTGCCTGGTCCAGGGGCCTTCCCGAGCAGTACTTC
cdr3_aa: CAWSRGLPEQYF
v_call: TRBV30
clone_size: many
j_call: TRBJ2-7
d_call: .

cdr3_nt: TGTGCCAGCAGCTTAGAAGAGGGTCAGCCCCAGCATTTT
cdr3_aa: CASSLEEGQPQHF
v_call: TRBV7-2
clone_size: medium-sized
j_call: TRBJ1-5
d_call: .

cdr3_nt: TGCGCCAGCAGCTTGGATCAGGGCGGAGATACGCAGTATTTT
cdr3_aa: CASSLDQGGDTQYF
v_call: TRBV5-1
clone_size: .
j_call: TRBJ2-3
d_call: .

cdr3_nt: TGTGCCAGCAGTTACAGGGAGGTTGGTGAAGCTTTCTTT
cdr3_aa: CASSYREVGEAFF
v_call: TRBV11-2
clone_size: many
j_call: TRBJ1-1
d_call: .

cdr3_nt: TGTGCCAGCAGTACCGCTAGCGGAGGGTACAATGAGCAGTTCTTC
cdr3_aa: CASSTASGGYNEQFF
v_call: TRBV6-5
clone_size: .
j_call: TRBJ2-1
d_call: TRBD2

cdr3_nt: TGTGCCAGCAACTTCCTTAATTCACCCCTCCACTTT
cdr3_aa: CASNFLNSPLHF
v_call: TRBV11-2
clone_size: few
j_call: TRBJ1-6
d_call: .

cdr3_nt: TGTGCCAGCAGTAGGGGACAGGGGAACCGGGAGCTGTTTTTT
cdr3_aa: CASSRGQGNRELFF
v_call: TRBV11-2
clone_size: medium-sized
j_call: TRBJ2-2
d_call: TRBD1

cdr3_nt: TGTGCCAGCAGTTACAAGCAGGATCTGAACACTGAAGCTTTCTTT
cdr3_aa: CASSYKQDLNTEAFF
v_call: TRBV6-2/TRBV6-3
clone_size: many
j_call: TRBJ1-1
d_call: .

cdr3_nt: TGCAGCGTTGATGCAGACATGAGCTCCTACAATGAGCAGTTCTTC
cdr3_aa: CSVDADMSSYNEQFF
v_call: TRBV29-1
clone_size: many
j_call: TRBJ2-1
d_call: .

cdr3_nt: TGTGCCAGCAGTTACGGCTCGAACAATGAGCAGTTCTTC
cdr3_aa: CASSYGSNNEQFF
v_call: TRBV6-6
clone_size: few
j_call: TRBJ2-1
d_call: .

cdr3_nt: TGTGCCAGCAGTTACTCAGGTTTGACCGGGGAGCTGTTTTTT
cdr3_aa: CASSYSGLTGELFF
v_call: TRBV6-5
clone_size: .
j_call: TRBJ2-2
d_call: .

cdr3_nt: TGCAGCGTTGAATTTGGGAATGAGCAGTTCTTC
cdr3_aa: CSVEFGNEQFF
v_call: TRBV29-1
clone_size: many
j_call: TRBJ2-1
d_call: .

cdr3_nt: TGCGCCAGCAGGGAACAGGTTGAACTAGCCAAAAACATTCAGTACTTC
cdr3_aa: CASREQVELAKNIQYF
v_call: TRBV23-1
clone_size: many
j_call: TRBJ2-4
d_call: .

cdr3_nt: TGTGCCAGCTCCCGGGACGGGAGATACAATGAGCAGTTCTTC
cdr3_aa: CASSRDGRYNEQFF
v_call: TRBV6-5
clone_size: medium-sized
j_call: TRBJ2-1
d_call: .

cdr3_nt: TGTGCCAGCAGCTTAGGGTCCCACTCTTCCACAGATACGCAGTATTTT
cdr3_aa: CASSLGSHSSTDTQYF
v_call: TRBV11-2
clone_size: many
j_call: TRBJ2-3
d_call: .

cdr3_nt: TGTGCCAGCAGTTCCGGATTCATCTACGAGCAGTACTTC
cdr3_aa: CASSSGFIYEQYF
v_call: TRBV6-2/TRBV6-3
clone_size: many
j_call: TRBJ2-7
d_call: .

cdr3_nt: TGCAGCGCTCGGACAGGGGGCATGGATCGGGGTGAAAAACTGTTTTTT
cdr3_aa: CSARTGGMDRGEKLFF
v_call: TRBV29-1
clone_size: few
j_call: TRBJ1-4
d_call: TRBD1

cdr3_nt: TGCGCCAGCAGCTTGGCAGGTTACGATTTGGAGACCCAGTACTTC
cdr3_aa: CASSLAGYDLETQYF
v_call: TRBV5-1
clone_size: many
j_call: TRBJ2-5
d_call: .

cdr3_nt: TGCGCCAGCAGCTTGGGCCGGATCAATGAGCAGTTCTTC
cdr3_aa: CASSLGRINEQFF
v_call: TRBV5-1
clone_size: .
j_call: TRBJ2-1
d_call: .

cdr3_nt: TGTGCCAGCAGTTCGGGCAGGAGGAGAGGGTACTACGAGCAGTACTTC
cdr3_aa: CASSSGRRRGYYEQYF
v_call: TRBV27
clone_size: many
j_call: TRBJ2-7
d_call: .

cdr3_nt: TGTGCCAGCAGTGACCCCGAGGCACTAGCGGGAGCCTCCAAGGGGAATGAGCAGTTCTTC
cdr3_aa: CASSDPEALAGASKGNEQFF
v_call: TRBV2
clone_size: many
j_call: TRBJ2-1
d_call: TRBD2

cdr3_nt: TGTGCCTGGAGTGTCCCCAAGGGCTATGGGCAGAACTACGAGCAGTACTTC
cdr3_aa: CAWSVPKGYGQNYEQYF
v_call: TRBV30
clone_size: many
j_call: TRBJ2-7
d_call: .

cdr3_nt: TGTGCCACCTCTGGGGCTGACACTGAAGCTTTCTTT
cdr3_aa: CATSGADTEAFF
v_call: TRBV15
clone_size: many
j_call: TRBJ1-1
d_call: .

cdr3_nt: TGTGCCAGCAGTTTCGCCGGGACTAGCGGGTACAATGAGCAGTTCTTC
cdr3_aa: CASSFAGTSGYNEQFF
v_call: TRBV6-1
clone_size: many
j_call: TRBJ2-1
d_call: TRBD2

cdr3_nt: TGTGCCAGCAGGACAGGCCCGTGGGACACCGGGGAGCTGTTTTTT
cdr3_aa: CASRTGPWDTGELFF
v_call: TRBV12-3/TRBV12-4
clone_size: few
j_call: TRBJ2-2
d_call: .

cdr3_nt: TGTGCCAGCAGTTTTCGGGAGCAGTTCTTC
cdr3_aa: CASSFREQFF
v_call: TRBV28
clone_size: many
j_call: TRBJ2-1
d_call: .

cdr3_nt: TGTGCCAGCAGTCCGGAGGGGACTAGGCCCCAGACGGGGTACGAGCAGTACTTC
cdr3_aa: CASSPEGTRPQTGYEQYF
v_call: TRBV27
clone_size: many
j_call: TRBJ2-7
d_call: TRBD2

cdr3_nt: TGTGCCAGCAGCGAGGGGTCCTACACAGATACGCAGTATTTT
cdr3_aa: CASSEGSYTDTQYF
v_call: TRBV7-6
clone_size: many
j_call: TRBJ2-3
d_call: .

cdr3_nt: TGTGCCAGCAGCTCCCAGGGAAGCACAGATACGCAGTATTTT
cdr3_aa: CASSSQGSTDTQYF
v_call: TRBV5-4
clone_size: few
j_call: TRBJ2-3
d_call: .

cdr3_nt: TGTGCCAGCAGCTTAGAGGCAGATACGCAGTATTTT
cdr3_aa: CASSLEADTQYF
v_call: TRBV7-9
clone_size: medium-sized
j_call: TRBJ2-3
d_call: .

cdr3_nt: TGTGCCAGCATCGTAGCGGGGTCCACAGATACGCAGTATTTT
cdr3_aa: CASIVAGSTDTQYF
v_call: TRBV28
clone_size: many
j_call: TRBJ2-3
d_call: TRBD2

cdr3_nt: TGTGCCAGCATAAGGCGAGGGAGCTACAATGAGCAGTTCTTC
cdr3_aa: CASIRRGSYNEQFF
v_call: TRBV28
clone_size: .
j_call: TRBJ2-1
d_call: .

cdr3_nt: TGTGCCAGCAGCTCGGGACTAGCGGGAGGGTCCTACGAGCAGTACTTC
cdr3_aa: CASSSGLAGGSYEQYF
v_call: TRBV5-4
clone_size: many
j_call: TRBJ2-7
d_call: TRBD2

cdr3_nt: TGTGCCAGTAGTATACCGGGGGCCGGGGAAAAACTGTTTTTT
cdr3_aa: CASSIPGAGEKLFF
v_call: TRBV19
clone_size: many
j_call: TRBJ1-4
d_call: .

cdr3_nt: TGTGCCACCAGTGGGGGTTCGAACACCGGGGAGCTGTTT
cdr3_aa: CATSGGSNTGELF
v_call: TRBV24-1
clone_size: .
j_call: TRBJ2-2
d_call: .

cdr3_nt: TGTGCCAGCAGCCTCCTTGGGGGCAATTCACCCCTCCACTTT
cdr3_aa: CASSLLGGNSPLHF
v_call: TRBV13
clone_size: many
j_call: TRBJ1-6
d_call: .

cdr3_nt: TGCGCCAGCAGCTTGTCCGGGACAGGGGGCGCTGGGGCCAACGTCCTGACTTTC
cdr3_aa: CASSLSGTGGAGANVLTF
v_call: TRBV5-1
clone_size: many
j_call: TRBJ2-6
d_call: TRBD1

cdr3_nt: TGTGCCAGCAGCTTAACCGGGACCGCGGCCTCCTACGAGCAGTACTTC
cdr3_aa: CASSLTGTAASYEQYF
v_call: TRBV7-8
clone_size: many
j_call: TRBJ2-7
d_call: .

cdr3_nt: TGTGCCAGCAGTTACTCGACAGGGGGCGGAACTGAAGCTTTCTTT
cdr3_aa: CASSYSTGGGTEAFF
v_call: TRBV6-5
clone_size: few
j_call: TRBJ1-1
d_call: TRBD1

cdr3_nt: TGTGCCAGCAGCTTAAGCGGAGGTGGGGATGAGCAGTACTTC
cdr3_aa: CASSLSGGGDEQYF
v_call: TRBV7-8
clone_size: .
j_call: TRBJ2-7
d_call: .

cdr3_nt: TGTGCCAGCAGCTCCGGGGTCCGGCTAGCGGGAGAGAACACAGATACGCAGTATTTT
cdr3_aa: CASSSGVRLAGENTDTQYF
v_call: TRBV11-3
clone_size: few
j_call: TRBJ2-3
d_call: TRBD2

cdr3_nt: TGTGCCAGCTCACCAGGGCTCGAGCAGTACTTC
cdr3_aa: CASSPGLEQYF
v_call: TRBV18
clone_size: many
j_call: TRBJ2-7
d_call: .

cdr3_nt: TGTGCCAGCAGCTTACAAAGGCCCGGAATCACCGGGGAGCTGTTTTTT
cdr3_aa: CASSLQRPGITGELFF
v_call: TRBV7-2
clone_size: many
j_call: TRBJ2-2
d_call: .

cdr3_nt: TGTGCCATCAGTTCGGACAACTACGAGCAGTACTTC
cdr3_aa: CAISSDNYEQYF
v_call: TRBV10-3
clone_size: many
j_call: TRBJ2-7
d_call: .

cdr3_nt: TGTGCCTGGCGACTTGCCACCAGGGGCACAGATACGCAGTATTTT
cdr3_aa: CAWRLATRGTDTQYF
v_call: TRBV30
clone_size: few
j_call: TRBJ2-3
d_call: .

cdr3_nt: TGTGCCAGCAGCTCTAGCGGGAGTGAGACCCAGTACTTC
cdr3_aa: CASSSSGSETQYF
v_call: TRBV7-2
clone_size: few
j_call: TRBJ2-5
d_call: TRBD2